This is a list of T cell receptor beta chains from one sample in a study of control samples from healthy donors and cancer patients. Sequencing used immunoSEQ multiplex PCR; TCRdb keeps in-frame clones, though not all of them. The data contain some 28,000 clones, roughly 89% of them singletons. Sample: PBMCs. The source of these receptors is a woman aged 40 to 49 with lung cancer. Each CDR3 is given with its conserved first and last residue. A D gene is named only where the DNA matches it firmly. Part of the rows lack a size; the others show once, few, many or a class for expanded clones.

cdr3_aa: CASNPGGTANTEAFF
cdr3_nt: TGTGCCAGTAATCCAGGGGGGACAGCGAACACTGAAGCTTTCTTT
j_call: TRBJ1-1
v_call: TRBV19
d_call: TRBD1
clone_size: .

cdr3_aa: CASSLSEGTEAFF
cdr3_nt: TGTGCCAGCAGCCTTAGTGAGGGCACTGAAGCTTTCTTT
j_call: TRBJ1-1
v_call: TRBV12-3/TRBV12-4
d_call: .
clone_size: once

cdr3_aa: CASSPDRGRTEAFF
cdr3_nt: TGTGCCAGCAGCCCGGACAGGGGGAGGACTGAAGCTTTCTTT
j_call: TRBJ1-1
v_call: TRBV5-5
d_call: TRBD1
clone_size: .

cdr3_aa: CASSLVVSRVTYGYTF
cdr3_nt: TGCGCCAGCAGCTTGGTCGTCAGTCGCGTGACCTATGGCTACACCTTC
j_call: TRBJ1-2
v_call: TRBV5-1
d_call: .
clone_size: .

cdr3_aa: CASSQGGGRQGFLHF
cdr3_nt: TGTGCCAGCAGCCAAGGGGGAGGCAGGCAAGGTTTCCTCCACTTT
j_call: TRBJ1-6
v_call: TRBV3-1/TRBV3-2
d_call: .
clone_size: once

cdr3_aa: CASSHRERNTEAFF
cdr3_nt: TGTGCCAGCAGCCACAGGGAGAGGAACACTGAAGCTTTCTTT
j_call: TRBJ1-1
v_call: TRBV13
d_call: .
clone_size: .

cdr3_aa: CASRAASYYEQYF
cdr3_nt: TGCGCCAGCAGAGCGGCCAGCTACTACGAGCAGTACTTC
j_call: TRBJ2-7
v_call: TRBV5-1
d_call: .
clone_size: .

cdr3_aa: CASRMGQGRTEAFF
cdr3_nt: TGTGCCAGTAGGATGGGACAGGGAAGGACTGAAGCTTTCTTT
j_call: TRBJ1-1
v_call: TRBV19
d_call: TRBD1
clone_size: .

cdr3_aa: CASSDTPGLEDEQYF
cdr3_nt: TGTGCCAGCAGTGACACACCGGGACTAGAAGACGAGCAGTACTTC
j_call: TRBJ2-7
v_call: TRBV6-1
d_call: TRBD2
clone_size: .

cdr3_aa: CASSLARHYLYGYTF
cdr3_nt: TGCGCCAGCAGCTTGGCCAGACACTATCTCTATGGCTACACCTTC
j_call: TRBJ1-2
v_call: TRBV5-1
d_call: .
clone_size: .

cdr3_aa: CASSESPLQVFQETQYF
cdr3_nt: TGTGCCAGCAGTGAATCCCCCTTGCAGGTCTTCCAAGAGACCCAGTACTTC
j_call: TRBJ2-5
v_call: TRBV25-1
d_call: .
clone_size: .

cdr3_aa: CATTRSGPSLANVLTF
cdr3_nt: TGTGCCACCACTCGGTCGGGGCCCAGTCTTGCCAACGTCCTGACTTTC
j_call: TRBJ2-6
v_call: TRBV24-1
d_call: .
clone_size: .

cdr3_aa: CASTRDSQNEKLFF
cdr3_nt: TGTGCCAGCACCCGGGACAGCCAAAATGAAAAACTGTTTTTT
j_call: TRBJ1-4
v_call: TRBV18
d_call: TRBD1
clone_size: .

cdr3_aa: CASSQGGRVSNQPQHF
cdr3_nt: TGTGCCAGCAGTCAAGGTGGTAGGGTAAGCAATCAGCCCCAGCATTTT
j_call: TRBJ1-5
v_call: TRBV6-1
d_call: .
clone_size: .

cdr3_aa: CASSLDLGLSSPELTF
cdr3_nt: TGCGCCAGCAGCTTGGATTTGGGTCTGTCGTCACCTGAGCTCACCTTC
j_call: TRBJ1-2
v_call: TRBV5-1
d_call: .
clone_size: .

cdr3_aa: CASSVTRSTEAFF
cdr3_nt: TGTGCCAGCAGTGTGACCAGGAGCACTGAAGCTTTCTTT
j_call: TRBJ1-1
v_call: TRBV12-3/TRBV12-4
d_call: .
clone_size: .

cdr3_aa: CASSTTGAGTEAFF
cdr3_nt: TGTGCCAGCAGCACCACAGGGGCGGGAACTGAAGCTTTCTTT
j_call: TRBJ1-1
v_call: TRBV7-9
d_call: TRBD1
clone_size: .

cdr3_aa: CASSRSGGTDTQYF
cdr3_nt: TGTGCCAGCAGCCGTAGCGGGGGCACAGATACGCAGTATTTT
j_call: TRBJ2-3
v_call: TRBV11-3
d_call: TRBD2
clone_size: .

cdr3_aa: CASSQVSGGPQETQYF
cdr3_nt: TGTGCCAGCAGCCAAGTTAGCGGGGGGCCACAAGAGACCCAGTACTTC
j_call: TRBJ2-5
v_call: TRBV3-1/TRBV3-2
d_call: TRBD2
clone_size: .

cdr3_aa: CASSISLQLSNEKLFF
cdr3_nt: TGTGCCAGTAGTATATCGCTTCAACTAAGTAATGAAAAACTGTTTTTT
j_call: TRBJ1-4
v_call: TRBV19
d_call: .
clone_size: .

cdr3_aa: CASSPRFEVYEQYF
cdr3_nt: TGTGCCAGCAGCCCTAGATTTGAGGTCTACGAGCAGTACTTC
j_call: TRBJ2-7
v_call: TRBV9
d_call: .
clone_size: few

cdr3_aa: CASSLTGDVTNEKLFF
cdr3_nt: TGCGCCAGCAGCTTAACAGGGGACGTAACTAATGAAAAACTGTTTTTT
j_call: TRBJ1-4
v_call: TRBV5-1
d_call: TRBD1
clone_size: few

cdr3_aa: CASSPGTGEETQYF
cdr3_nt: TGCGCCAGCAGCCCCGGGACAGGTGAAGAGACCCAGTACTTC
j_call: TRBJ2-5
v_call: TRBV4-3
d_call: TRBD1
clone_size: once

cdr3_aa: CASSGGGSGVYNEQFF
cdr3_nt: TGTGCCAGCAGCGGTGGAGGTAGCGGGGTCTACAATGAGCAGTTCTTC
j_call: TRBJ2-1
v_call: TRBV9
d_call: TRBD2
clone_size: once

cdr3_aa: CASSLNIQASGNTIYF
cdr3_nt: TGTGCCAGCAGCCTAAATATACAGGCCTCTGGAAACACCATATATTTT
j_call: TRBJ1-3
v_call: TRBV7-8
d_call: .
clone_size: .

cdr3_aa: CASSGGLAGKTDTQYF
cdr3_nt: TGCGCCAGCAGCGGAGGACTAGCGGGGAAAACAGATACGCAGTATTTT
j_call: TRBJ2-3
v_call: TRBV5-1
d_call: TRBD2
clone_size: .

cdr3_aa: CASSQEQRLTDTQYF
cdr3_nt: TGTGCCAGCAGCCAAGAACAGCGGTTGACAGATACGCAGTATTTT
j_call: TRBJ2-3
v_call: TRBV14
d_call: .
clone_size: .

cdr3_aa: CATSDLSTGATDTQYF
cdr3_nt: TGTGCCACCAGTGATTTATCGACAGGGGCCACAGATACGCAGTATTTT
j_call: TRBJ2-3
v_call: TRBV24-1
d_call: TRBD1
clone_size: .

cdr3_aa: CASSLHLWGNTGELFF
cdr3_nt: TGTGCCAGCAGCTTACACCTTTGGGGGAACACCGGGGAGCTGTTTTTT
j_call: TRBJ2-2
v_call: TRBV11-3
d_call: .
clone_size: .

cdr3_aa: CASSRTGNTEAFF
cdr3_nt: TGTGCCAGCAGCCGAACAGGAAACACTGAAGCTTTCTTT
j_call: TRBJ1-1
v_call: TRBV3-1/TRBV3-2
d_call: .
clone_size: .

cdr3_aa: CASMGENRVDAFF
cdr3_nt: TGTGCCAGCATGGGGGAAAACAGGGTAGATGCTTTCTTT
j_call: TRBJ1-1
v_call: TRBV2
d_call: .
clone_size: once

cdr3_aa: CASGSSSYEQYF
cdr3_nt: TGTGCCAGCGGTTCAAGCTCCTACGAGCAGTACTTC
j_call: TRBJ2-7
v_call: TRBV6-5
d_call: .
clone_size: .

cdr3_aa: CASRPWQGSYEQYF
cdr3_nt: TGTGCCAGCCGGCCTTGGCAGGGTTCCTACGAGCAGTACTTC
j_call: TRBJ2-7
v_call: TRBV28
d_call: .
clone_size: .

cdr3_aa: CASSRTGVTDTQYF
cdr3_nt: TGTGCCAGCAGTCGCACAGGAGTCACAGATACGCAGTATTTT
j_call: TRBJ2-3
v_call: TRBV6-5
d_call: .
clone_size: .

cdr3_aa: CSVELAGNPYEQYF
cdr3_nt: TGCAGCGTTGAACTGGCAGGGAATCCCTACGAGCAGTACTTC
j_call: TRBJ2-7
v_call: TRBV29-1
d_call: .
clone_size: .

cdr3_aa: CASSVDPDSYYEQYF
cdr3_nt: TGTGCCAGCAGCGTAGATCCCGACAGCTACTACGAGCAGTACTTC
j_call: TRBJ2-7
v_call: TRBV9
d_call: .
clone_size: .

cdr3_aa: CASSVGFGRRGDEQYF
cdr3_nt: TGTGCCAGCAGCGTGGGCTTCGGACGACGGGGGGACGAGCAGTACTTC
j_call: TRBJ2-7
v_call: TRBV9
d_call: TRBD2
clone_size: .

cdr3_aa: CASGLLRTGGADTGELFF
cdr3_nt: TGTGCTAGTGGTTTGCTCAGGACAGGGGGCGCCGACACCGGGGAGCTGTTTTTT
j_call: TRBJ2-2
v_call: TRBV12-5
d_call: TRBD1
clone_size: once

cdr3_aa: CATSTLGGSNYGYTF
cdr3_nt: TGTGCCACCAGCACACTGGGGGGGTCCAACTATGGCTACACCTTC
j_call: TRBJ1-2
v_call: TRBV15
d_call: .
clone_size: .

cdr3_aa: CASSLGRTTYEQYF
cdr3_nt: TGTGCCAGCAGCTTAGGTCGGACAACCTACGAGCAGTACTTC
j_call: TRBJ2-7
v_call: TRBV11-2
d_call: .
clone_size: .

cdr3_aa: CASRQGLNGYTF
cdr3_nt: TGTGCCAGCAGGCAGGGACTAAATGGCTACACCTTC
j_call: TRBJ1-2
v_call: TRBV12-3/TRBV12-4
d_call: .
clone_size: .

cdr3_aa: CASSYRPGEVTTEAFF
cdr3_nt: TGTGCCAGCAGTTACAGGCCAGGGGAAGTTACCACTGAAGCTTTCTTT
j_call: TRBJ1-1
v_call: TRBV6-6
d_call: .
clone_size: .

cdr3_aa: CASSEVHRGVSGYTF
cdr3_nt: TGTGCCAGCAGTGAAGTCCACAGGGGGGTTAGCGGCTACACCTTC
j_call: TRBJ1-2
v_call: TRBV25-1
d_call: TRBD1
clone_size: .

cdr3_aa: CASRHRDTGSYEQYF
cdr3_nt: TGTGCCAGCAGGCACCGGGACACCGGGTCCTACGAGCAGTACTTC
j_call: TRBJ2-7
v_call: TRBV5-6
d_call: .
clone_size: .

cdr3_aa: CASSLRSGGDGYTF
cdr3_nt: TGCGCCAGCAGCTTGAGGTCAGGGGGCGATGGCTACACCTTC
j_call: TRBJ1-2
v_call: TRBV5-1
d_call: TRBD1
clone_size: .

cdr3_aa: CASSWRSSSYEQYF
cdr3_nt: TGTGCCAGCAGTTGGCGATCAAGCTCCTACGAGCAGTACTTC
j_call: TRBJ2-7
v_call: TRBV27
d_call: .
clone_size: .

cdr3_aa: CAWSVLRAVNYGYTF
cdr3_nt: TGTGCCTGGAGTGTACTGAGAGCTGTTAACTATGGCTACACCTTC
j_call: TRBJ1-2
v_call: TRBV30
d_call: .
clone_size: .

cdr3_aa: CASSVGALGGYGYTF
cdr3_nt: TGTGCCAGCAGCGTTGGGGCCCTAGGGGGCTATGGCTACACCTTC
j_call: TRBJ1-2
v_call: TRBV9
d_call: .
clone_size: .

cdr3_aa: CASSYSTEAFF
cdr3_nt: TGTGCCAGCAGTTATTCCACTGAAGCTTTCTTT
j_call: TRBJ1-1
v_call: TRBV6-2/TRBV6-3
d_call: .
clone_size: .